This T cell receptor (beta chain) was recorded in a study of blood T cell repertoires in COVID-19. Study as a whole: In each case, the material was cDNA or gDNA derived from T cells, B-cell-depleted T cells, or PBMCs.

This clone was seen just once. Source study methods: Reference gene primers were amplified, and this amplification served to estimate nucleated cell counts. Data came from immunoSEQ multiplex PCR; TCRdb stores just in-frame clones and leaves some out. The V and J calls and clone size were taken over from that table, and D and trimming were inferred from the DNA. The repertoire holds 180,000 or so clones, with about 82% as singletons. Participants were placed into cohorts based on the clinical history they reported. Two negative PCRs, clearance, or symptom resolution had been documented for recovered Cohort 3 donors. Source material: PBMCs or T cells enriched from blood (not recorded which). The sequence came from a woman younger than 45 who had recovered from COVID-19.

The CDR3 nucleotides are TGCGCCAGCAGCCACCACAGGGGGCTTTACACCGGGGAGCTGTTTTTT. Translated: CASSHHRGLYTGELFF. V gene TRBV4-1 combines with J gene TRBJ2-2, with TRBD1 identical over 9 bases. The CDR3 sequence is 16 residues long. Germline-derived CDR1 and CDR2 are MGHRA and YSYEKL. The V gene end was trimmed by 3 bases and the J gene end by 3 bases; junction bases not matched to a gene: 5.